Listed below are T cell receptor beta chains from one sample, sequenced in a study of response to subunit inactivated influenza vaccine. TCRdb itself ran the RT-PCR reads through MiXCR, one entry per CDR3 protein. Of around 470,000 distinct CDR3 sequences in the sample, approximately 7.7% are singletons; the top ten hold 13%. This material consisted of PBMCs from blood, taken 23 to 25 months after vaccination. These receptors were obtained from a man in his fifties or sixties who received an inactivated influenza vaccine. CDR3s include the opening cysteine and the closing phenylalanine or tryptophan. D genes are given only for firm matches. Clone sizes are given selectively: once, few, many, or a class where the clone is expanded.

J gene,clone size,D gene,V gene,CDR3 protein,CDR3 DNA
TRBJ2-1,few,-,TRBV3-1,CASSQGVTGTLSEQFF,TGTGCCAGCAGCCAAGGAGTAACAGGGACATTGAGTGAGCAGTTCTTC
TRBJ2-3,few,TRBD1,TRBV5-1,CASSRGQFTDTQYF,TGCGCCAGCAGCCGGGGACAGTTCACAGATACGCAGTATTTT
TRBJ2-3,few,-,TRBV24-1,CATSDLLADTQYF,TGTGCCACCAGTGATTTGCTCGCGGATACGCAGTATTTT
TRBJ1-5,many,TRBD1,TRBV29-1,CSVGPGGDQPQHF,TGCAGCGTTGGGCCAGGGGGGGACCAGCCCCAGCATTTT
TRBJ2-7,-,TRBD2,TRBV5-1,CASSSFGTSGGSEVEQYF,TGCGCCAGCAGCAGCTTTGGTACTAGCGGAGGGAGTGAGGTCGAGCAGTACTTC
TRBJ2-1,many,TRBD1,TRBV11-1,CASSFSRFGTGQLNEQFF,TGTGCCAGCAGCTTCTCGAGATTTGGGACAGGGCAACTGAATGAGCAGTTCTTC
TRBJ2-1,few,-,TRBV20-1,CSARDQITGPNNEQFF,TGCAGTGCTAGAGACCAGATTACCGGGCCAAACAATGAGCAGTTCTTC
TRBJ2-1,many,-,TRBV7-2,CASSYGLSNNEQFF,TGTGCCAGCAGCTACGGACTATCAAACAATGAGCAGTTCTTC
TRBJ2-1,-,-,TRBV24-1,CATSDSSDEQFF,TGTGCCACCAGTGATTCCTCAGATGAGCAGTTCTTC
TRBJ2-7,-,TRBD2,TRBV18,CASSRSGGYEQYF,TGTGCCAGCTCTCGTTCGGGGGGCTACGAGCAGTACTTC
TRBJ2-7,-,-,TRBV6-1,CASKYGTIYEQYF,TGTGCCAGCAAGTACGGGACCATCTACGAGCAGTACTTC
TRBJ1-5,many,-,TRBV12-3/TRBV12-4,CASRPDSAGDQPQHF,TGTGCCAGCAGGCCGGACAGTGCAGGGGATCAGCCCCAGCATTTT
TRBJ1-5,many,-,TRBV5-8,CASSLDGASNQPQHF,TGTGCCAGCAGCTTGGACGGCGCAAGCAATCAGCCCCAGCATTTT
TRBJ2-5,few,-,TRBV30,CAWSRHQGETQYF,TGTGCCTGGAGTCGACACCAGGGGGAGACCCAGTACTTC
TRBJ2-1,few,-,TRBV11-2,CASSPSSSVYNEQFF,TGTGCCAGCAGCCCGTCATCTAGTGTCTACAATGAGCAGTTCTTC
TRBJ2-7,-,TRBD1,TRBV4-3,CASSQQTGGNEQYF,TGCGCCAGCAGCCAACAGACAGGGGGAAACGAGCAGTACTTC
TRBJ2-3,-,-,TRBV7-8,CASSPISNTQYF,TGTGCCAGCAGCCCGATCTCGAATACGCAGTATTTT
TRBJ1-5,-,-,TRBV12-3/TRBV12-4,CASSSTPGGNQPQHF,TGTGCCAGCAGTTCGACTCCGGGCGGGAATCAGCCCCAGCATTTT
TRBJ2-5,many,-,TRBV12-3/TRBV12-4,CASSPTRETQYF,TGTGCCAGCAGCCCGACCAGGGAGACCCAGTACTTC
TRBJ1-2,many,-,TRBV9,CASSVVTAVGYTF,TGTGCCAGCAGCGTAGTCACCGCCGTCGGCTACACCTTC
TRBJ2-5,many,-,TRBV19,CASSVDQETQYF,TGTGCCAGTTCCGTGGACCAAGAGACCCAGTACTTC
TRBJ2-5,many,TRBD2,TRBV20-1,CSASILAEETQYF,TGCAGTGCTAGTATACTAGCGGAAGAGACCCAGTACTTC
TRBJ1-5,few,-,TRBV28,CASSFVLGPQHF,TGTGCCAGCAGTTTTGTACTAGGGCCCCAGCATTTT
TRBJ1-3,many,-,TRBV4-3,CASSQDTSSGNTIYF,TGCGCCAGCAGCCAAGACACTTCTTCTGGAAACACCATATATTTT
TRBJ1-4,-,-,TRBV25-1,CASSERKGRNEKLFF,TGTGCCAGCAGTGAACGGAAGGGAAGAAACGAAAAACTGTTTTTT
TRBJ1-5,-,TRBD1,TRBV20-1,CSARTGTGGSGPQHF,TGCAGTGCTAGGACCGGGACAGGGGGTTCGGGGCCCCAGCATTTT
TRBJ2-1,-,-,TRBV5-5,CASSLILREGPFF,TGTGCCAGCAGCCTTATCCTTAGAGAAGGCCCGTTCTTC
TRBJ1-1,few,-,TRBV11-2,CASSLFGYSTEAFF,TGTGCCAGCAGCTTATTCGGCTATAGCACTGAAGCTTTCTTT
TRBJ2-7,few,TRBD1,TRBV12-3/TRBV12-4,CASSWDRTGQYF,TGTGCCAGCAGCTGGGACAGGACAGGGCAGTACTTC
TRBJ2-7,-,TRBD2,TRBV19,CASSMKVAGVYEQYF,TGTGCCAGTAGTATGAAAGTAGCGGGGGTCTACGAGCAGTACTTC
TRBJ2-2,few,-,TRBV5-1,CASSLGRQSTGELFF,TGCGCCAGCAGCTTGGGGAGACAGAGCACCGGGGAGCTGTTTTTT